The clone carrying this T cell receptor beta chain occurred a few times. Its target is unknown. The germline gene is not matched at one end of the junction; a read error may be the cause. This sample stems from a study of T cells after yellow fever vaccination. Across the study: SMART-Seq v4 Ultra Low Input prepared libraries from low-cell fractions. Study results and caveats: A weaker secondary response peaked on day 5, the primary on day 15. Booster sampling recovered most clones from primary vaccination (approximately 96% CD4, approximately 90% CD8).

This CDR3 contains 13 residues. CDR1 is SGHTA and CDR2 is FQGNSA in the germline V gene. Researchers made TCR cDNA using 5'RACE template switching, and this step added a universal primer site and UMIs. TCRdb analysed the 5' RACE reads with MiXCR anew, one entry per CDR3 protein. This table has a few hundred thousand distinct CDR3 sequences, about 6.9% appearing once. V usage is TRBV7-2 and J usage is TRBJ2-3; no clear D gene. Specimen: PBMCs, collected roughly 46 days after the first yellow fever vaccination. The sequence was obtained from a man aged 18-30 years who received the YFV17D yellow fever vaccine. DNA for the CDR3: TGTGCCAGCAGCTTTGATAGCACCGATACGCAGTATTTT. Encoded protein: CASSFDSTDTQYF.